The entry below gives a single T cell receptor beta chain sequence along with its context. The PCR employed 60 Vbeta primers together with 13 Jbeta primers. Here immunoSEQ multiplex PCR was the method, and the copy in TCRdb shows in-frame clones only, minus some. This table has 90,000 to 130,000 clones, 65% to 85% appearing once. CDR3 length equals 13 residues. Germline loops: CDR1 SQVTM, CDR2 ANQGSEA. Trimming cost V 1 base and J 8 bases; bases outside gene matches: 7. The entry originates in a study of cytomegalovirus exposure and HLA in healthy donors. The sequence was collected from a man aged 25 to 45 in good health and CMV-seropositive. This chain uses TRBV29-1 with TRBJ1-2, with TRBD1 matching 7 bases. The specimen was PBMCs. The CDR3 protein is CSVEGDSILGYTF. In DNA, the CDR3 is TGCAGCGTTGAAGGGGACAGTATTTTGGGCTACACCTTC. Supplemented by reference TRBV29-1 and TRBJ1-2, the full variable domain reads SAVISQKPSRDICQRGTSLTIQCQVDSQVTMMFWYRQQPGQSLTLIATANQGSEATYESGFVIDKFPISRPNLTFSTLTVSNMSPEDSSIYLCSVEGDSILGYTFGSGTRLTVV.